The 22 T cell receptor beta chains in this list originate from one sample, sequenced in a study of T cell responses to AZD1222 COVID-19 vaccine. The table came from immunoSEQ multiplex PCR; TCRdb's copy has only in-frame clones and leaves some out. The sample has 150,000 or so clones, about nine tenths seen once. The material was peripheral blood, obtained 28 days after the second AZD1222 dose. These TCRs come from an adult who received the AZD1222 COVID-19 vaccine.

The genes are TRBV9 and TRBJ1-2; TRBD1 aligns across 7 bases. The CDR3 is 12 residues long. The J segment lost 8 bases and the V segment lost 2 bases, leaving 3 bases of the junction unmatched. In germline, CDR1 is SGDLS, CDR2 YYNGEE. The CDR3 DNA follows: TGTGCCAGCAGCGTGGCAGGGGGAGGCTACACCTTC. Protein: CASSVAGGGYTF.

This chain uses TRBV11-3 with TRBJ2-3; D not resolved. CDR1 and CDR2 (germline): SGHNT, YENEEA. Trimming took 3 bases from V and 0 from J, leaving 10 bases between them. The CDR3 length is 15 residues. The CDR3 here is CASSFGGGSTDTQYF. The CDR3 region has the DNA TGTGCCAGCAGCTTCGGTGGCGGTAGCACAGATACGCAGTATTTT. The full variable domain, rest sourced from reference TRBV11-3 and TRBJ2-3, is EAGVVQSPRYKIIEKKQPVAFWCNPISGHNTLYWYLQNLGQGPELLIRYENEEAVDDSQLPKDRFSAERLKGVDSTLKIQPAELGDSAVYLCASSFGGGSTDTQYFGPGTRLTVL.

The V and J genes are TRBV2 and TRBJ2-5, with 9 positions matching TRBD2. Germline V gene lookup returns CDR1 SNHLY and CDR2 FYNNEI. The CDR3 sequence is 13 residues long. V was pared by 6 bases and J by 2 bases, with 1 base of the junction left unmatched. The DNA of the CDR3 is TGTGCCAGCAGCGGACTAGCGCAAGAGACCCAGTACTTC. It is translated as CASSGLAQETQYF.

The chain employs TRBV7-3 and TRBJ1-2, with D possibly being TRBD1 (6 bases). This CDR3 has 14 amino acids. Germline CDR1 is SGHTA and CDR2 is FQGTGA. V lost 8 bases and J 4 bases, leaving 17 bases between the germline ends. CDR3 sequence reads: CASGSDGGLYGYTF. Written as DNA, the CDR3 is TGTGCCAGCGGTTCGGACGGGGGGCTCTATGGCTACACCTTC.

This chain links TRBV12-5 with TRBJ2-7; a weak D match, TRBD2 (5 bases). The ends were cut back, 3 bases at V and 7 bases at J, with 22 bases in the middle. Germline loops: CDR1 LGHNT, CDR2 FRNRAP. This CDR3 comprises 16 residues. CDR3 DNA sequence: TGTGCTAGTGGTTTACAACGGGCCCCCGGGATTGTAGAGCAGTACTTC. This codes for CASGLQRAPGIVEQYF.

This chain links TRBV11-2 with TRBJ1-2; 8 nucleotides agree with TRBD1. Germline V gene lookup returns CDR1 SGHAT and CDR2 FQNNGV. With V trimmed by 3 bases and J by 1 base, 13 bases remained unmatched. The CDR3 runs 18 residues. Here the CDR3 reads CASSLGTGRPGLNYGYTF. The CDR3 DNA reads as TGTGCCAGCAGCTTGGGGACAGGACGCCCCGGCCTTAACTATGGCTACACCTTC.

The rearrangement joins TRBV27 to TRBJ2-7, with D hard to call. The CDR3 has 14 residues. Germline CDR1 and CDR2: MNHEY and SMNVEV (reference sequence). The ends were cut back, 6 bases at V and 1 base at J, with 13 bases in the middle. The CDR3 reads CASSPSGSSYEQYF. The CDR3 coding sequence is TGTGCCAGCAGCCCTTCGGGCAGTTCCTACGAGCAGTACTTC.

The chain joins TRBV18 to TRBJ2-2; the D gene is possibly TRBD2 (6 bases). Trimming stripped 0 bases from V and 8 bases from J, with 10 bases between. Germline lookup yields CDR1 KGHSH and CDR2 LQKENI. CDR3 length: 14 amino acids. The CDR3 spells CASSPPGRSGELFF. The CDR3 bases are TGTGCCAGCTCACCACCGGGGAGGTCAGGGGAGCTGTTTTTT.

The rearrangement uses TRBV7-9 and TRBJ1-2, with a weak D call TRBD1 (5 bases). This CDR3 is built from 16 residues. The V gene's germline CDR1 is SEHNR and CDR2 FQNEAQ (reference sequence). Trimming left V 3 bases short and J 8 bases short, with 22 bases between. The CDR3 DNA follows: TGTGCCAGCAGCTTGCCCCCCTCGGGGGGTTTTCTCGGCTACACCTTC. Translation gives CASSLPPSGGFLGYTF. The full variable domain, rest sourced from reference TRBV7-9 and TRBJ1-2, is DTGVSQNPRHKITKRGQNVTFRCDPISEHNRLYWYRQTLGQGPEFLTYFQNEAQLEKSRLLSDRFSAERPKGSFSTLEIQRTEQGDSAMYLCASSLPPSGGFLGYTFGSGTRLTVV.

Turning to this clone: The sample holds other DNA sequences that translate to the same CDR3. V is TRBV20-1 and J is TRBJ1-5; unclear D gene. The CDR3 loop spans 12 amino acids. Trimming removed 3 bases at V and 0 bases at J, with 3 bases between. Germline V gene sequence: CDR1 DFQATT, CDR2 SNEGSKA (reference sequence). CDR3 in DNA: TGCAGTGCTAGTCTTAGCAATCAGCCCCAGCATTTT. Residues: CSASLSNQPQHF.

The chain recombines TRBV14 with TRBJ1-2; TRBD1 is a possible D gene (5 bases). Trimming stripped 6 bases from V and 2 bases from J, with 13 bases between. CDR1 is SGHDN, CDR2 FVKESK, per germline. The length of the CDR3 is 14 residues. As DNA, the CDR3 is TGTGCCAGCAGGGAACAGGTCCCCAACTATGGCTACACCTTC. It translates to CASREQVPNYGYTF. The full variable domain, rest sourced from reference TRBV14 and TRBJ1-2, is EAGVTQFPSHSVIEKGQTVTLRCDPISGHDNLYWYRRVMGKEIKFLLHFVKESKQDESGMPNNRFLAERTGGTYSTLKVQPAELEDSGVYFCASREQVPNYGYTFGSGTRLTVV.

The chain uses TRBV27 and TRBJ2-2, with 8 positions matching TRBD1. The V gene end was trimmed by 7 bases and the J gene end by 1 base; junction bases not matched to a gene: 5. Germline V gene lookup returns CDR1 MNHEY and CDR2 SMNVEV (reference sequence). The length of the CDR3 is 15 residues. The CDR3 nucleotides read TGTGCCAGCATGAAAGACAGGGGGAACACCGGGGAGCTGTTTTTT. Translated: CASMKDRGNTGELFF.

In its sample, this clone was seen once. The J gene is TRBJ2-7, the V gene TRBV15; tentatively, D is TRBD1 (7 bases). Germline CDR1 reads LNHNV; CDR2 reads YYDKDF (reference sequence). CDR3 length: 16 amino acids. The ends were cut back, 0 bases at V and 4 bases at J, with 16 bases in the middle. The CDR3 nucleotides read TGTGCCACCAGCAGAGATAGGGCGGGACAGTTATACGAGCAGTACTTC. Translating gives CATSRDRAGQLYEQYF. Full variable domain (missing parts from reference TRBV15 and TRBJ2-7): DAMVIQNPRYQVTQFGKPVTLSCSQTLNHNVMYWYQQKSSQAPKLLFHYYDKDFNNEADTPDNFQSRRPNTSFCFLDIRSPGLGDTAMYLCATSRDRAGQLYEQYFGPGTRLTVT.

This chain links TRBV29-1 with TRBJ2-5, with TRBD2 matching 8 bases. This CDR3 has 14 amino acids. Trimming removed 4 bases from V and 4 bases from J; junction bases left unmatched: 8. CDR1 is SQVTM and CDR2 is ANQGSEA in the germline V gene. The CDR3 here is CSVVPGGPPETQYF. The CDR3, as DNA: TGCAGCGTTGTTCCGGGAGGGCCCCCAGAGACCCAGTACTTC. The variable domain in full, with the rest retrieved from reference TRBV29-1 and TRBJ2-5, is SAVISQKPSRDICQRGTSLTIQCQVDSQVTMMFWYRQQPGQSLTLIATANQGSEATYESGFVIDKFPISRPNLTFSTLTVSNMSPEDSSIYLCSVVPGGPPETQYFGPGTRLLVL.

The chain is built from TRBV4-3 and TRBJ2-3; tentatively, D is TRBD1 (6 bases). CDR1 is LGHNA, CDR2 YSLEER, per germline. Trimming shortened V by 0 bases and J by 0 bases, and 25 bases separated the two germline ends. The length of the CDR3 is 21 residues. The CDR3 sequence: CASSQDWAITTGHVSTDTQYF. CDR3 DNA sequence: TGCGCCAGCAGCCAAGATTGGGCCATCACGACAGGTCATGTTAGCACAGATACGCAGTATTTT.

This clone was detected only a few times. The chain links TRBV9 to TRBJ1-2, with a weak D call TRBD1 (5 bases). The germline CDR1 and CDR2 sequences are SGDLS and YYNGEE. V lost 0 bases and J 2 bases, leaving 17 bases between the germline ends. The CDR3 sequence is 17 residues long. This CDR3 is CASSVAGGGSSNYGYTF. Written as DNA, the CDR3 is TGTGCCAGCAGCGTAGCCGGGGGTGGGTCTTCAAACTATGGCTACACCTTC. The entire variable domain, with the rest obtained from reference TRBV9 and TRBJ1-2, is as follows: DSGVTQTPKHLITATGQRVTLRCSPRSGDLSVYWYQQSLDQGLQFLIQYYNGEERAKGNILERFSAQQFPDLHSELNLSSLELGDSALYFCASSVAGGGSSNYGYTFGSGTRLTVV.

This chain uses TRBV11-2 with TRBJ2-4; D is unclear. Trimming cost V 5 bases and J 0 bases, with 11 bases left between them. Per germline, CDR1 SGHAT and CDR2 FQNNGV. The CDR3 runs to 15 residues. CDR3 sequence reads: CASSLRRVAKNIQYF. CDR3 sequence (DNA): TGTGCCAGCAGCCTACGTAGGGTAGCCAAAAACATTCAGTACTTC. The entire variable domain, with the rest obtained from reference TRBV11-2 and TRBJ2-4, is as follows: EAGVAQSPRYKIIEKRQSVAFWCNPISGHATLYWYQQILGQGPKLLIQFQNNGVVDDSQLPKDRFSAERLKGVDSTLKIQPAKLEDSAVYLCASSLRRVAKNIQYFGAGTRLSVL.

V usage is TRBV7-9 and J usage is TRBJ2-1; D tentatively fits TRBD1 or TRBD2 (5 bases each). V was pared by 5 bases and J by 1 base, with 12 bases between. The CDR3 covers 15 residues. The germline gives CDR1 SEHNR, CDR2 FQNEAQ (reference sequence). CDR3 nucleotides: TGTGCCAGCAGCCCAAGGGACCGTTCCTACAATGAGCAGTTCTTC. It yields the protein CASSPRDRSYNEQFF.

The V gene is TRBV4-3, the J gene TRBJ1-1, with a possible D match to TRBD1 (6 bases). The CDR3 is made up of 14 amino acids. Germline assignment: CDR1 LGHNA and CDR2 YSLEER. Trimming removed 0 bases from V and 10 bases from J, with 15 bases in between. The CDR3 sequence: CASSQDGWGAGAFF. As DNA, the CDR3 is TGCGCCAGCAGCCAAGATGGTTGGGGGGCTGGAGCTTTCTTT.

The chain carries TRBV6-5 and TRBJ2-7; 9 bases fit TRBD1. The CDR3 is 15 residues long. V lost 2 bases, J lost 3 bases, and 5 bases stayed unmatched. Germline-derived CDR1 and CDR2 are MNHEY and SVGAGI. CDR3 loop: CASSYQDRGGYEQYF. CDR3 bases: TGTGCCAGCAGTTACCAGGACAGGGGAGGCTACGAGCAGTACTTC.

The rearrangement joins TRBV28 to TRBJ2-7; D is unclear. Germline CDR1 is MDHEN and CDR2 is SYDVKM. There are 17 residues in the CDR3. The V and J ends lost 4 bases and 0 bases respectively, with 19 bases between them. The chain's CDR3 is CASSSPSGGFSSYEQYF. The CDR3 coding sequence is TGTGCCAGCAGTTCCCCCTCTGGTGGGTTTAGCTCCTACGAGCAGTACTTC. The full variable domain, rest sourced from reference TRBV28 and TRBJ2-7, is DVKVTQSSRYLVKRTGEKVFLECVQDMDHENMFWYRQDPGLGLRLIYFSYDVKMKEKGDIPEGYSVSREKKERFSLILESASTNQTSMYLCASSSPSGGFSSYEQYFGPGTRLTVT.

The chain combines TRBV25-1 with TRBJ2-1; a possible D gene is TRBD1 (5 bases). V was clipped by 2 bases and J by 8 bases, with 16 bases between them. The CDR3 has 15 amino acids. Germline CDR1 reads MGHDK; CDR2 reads SYGVNS. For the CDR3, the DNA is TGTGCCAGCAGTGAAGACAGAACAACTATGGATGAGCAGTTCTTC. Amino acid sequence: CASSEDRTTMDEQFF.